This T cell receptor (beta chain) was captured in a study of graft-versus-host responses after intestinal transplantation. Method: immunoSEQ multiplex PCR; TCRdb's copy keeps in-frame clones and lacks some. The repertoire holds about 54,000 clones, with 91% as singletons. This CDR3 contains 16 residues. The germline CDR1 and CDR2 sequences are MNHEY and SMNVEV (reference sequence). To note about this clone: Its matching antigen is unknown. The germline gene is not matched at one end of the junction; a read error may be the cause.

Whole-study results and caveats: Researchers found peak circulating GvH clone levels linked to early post-transplant HvG declines.

Specimen: PBMCs, collected roughly 660 days after intestinal transplant. The chain is built from TRBV27 and TRBJ1-6; a weak D match, TRBD1 (6 bases). This receptor was obtained from a human patient who received an intestinal transplant, so some T cells may come from the graft donor. DNA of the CDR3: TGTGCGAGCAAGGACAGACTGAGCTCCTATAATTCACCCCTCCACTTT. As protein: CASKDRLSSYNSPLHF.